A selection of T cell receptor beta chains follows, all from one sample in a study of blood T cell repertoires in COVID-19. Method: immunoSEQ multiplex PCR; TCRdb's copy keeps in-frame clones and lacks some. The sample lists roughly 410,000 clones; 89% were seen once. The sequenced sample consisted of peripheral blood. All receptors come from a woman aged 40 to 50 with COVID-19, enrolled during active disease. Each CDR3 is given with its conserved first and last residue. D genes are given only for firm matches. Expanded clones get a size class; other rows say once, few or many, or leave the size out.

d_gene | j_gene | abundance | v_gene | len | CDR3aa | CDR3nt
TRBD1 | TRBJ1-1 | - | TRBV16 | 18 | CASSQYQGASLLGTEAFF | TGTGCCAGCAGCCAATATCAGGGGGCTTCATTACTGGGGACTGAAGCTTTCTTT
TRBD2 | TRBJ2-1 | - | TRBV24-1 | 14 | CATSDFGGFNEQFF | TGTGCCACCAGTGATTTCGGGGGGTTCAATGAGCAGTTCTTC
TRBD1 | TRBJ1-3 | - | TRBV5-4 | 15 | CASSRTGLGGNTIYF | TGTGCCAGCAGCCGGACAGGGTTGGGAGGAAACACCATATATTTT
- | TRBJ1-3 | - | TRBV30 | 13 | CAWSVTPGNTIYF | TGTGCCTGGAGTGTAACTCCTGGAAACACCATATATTTT
TRBD1 | TRBJ2-1 | - | TRBV24-1 | 16 | CATSDHRTGGYNEQFF | TGTGCCACCAGTGATCATCGGACAGGGGGGTACAATGAGCAGTTCTTC
- | TRBJ2-2 | - | TRBV5-4 | 17 | CASSHHLGSTNTGELFF | TGTGCCAGCAGCCATCACCTGGGCAGCACGAACACCGGGGAGCTGTTTTTT
- | TRBJ2-2 | - | TRBV9 | 15 | CASSPRTITSGELFF | TGTGCCAGCAGCCCAAGGACAATTACGTCCGGGGAGCTGTTTTTT
- | TRBJ1-5 | - | TRBV19 | 14 | CASSPGRGHQPQHF | TGTGCCAGTAGTCCCGGCAGGGGCCATCAGCCCCAGCATTTT
- | TRBJ2-2 | - | TRBV3-1/TRBV3-2 | 16 | CASSQGLAKDTGELFF | TGTGCCAGCAGCCAAGGGCTAGCGAAAGACACCGGGGAGCTGTTTTTT
TRBD1 | TRBJ2-1 | once | TRBV10-3 | 19 | CAISGTSIPGQGAYNEQFF | TGTGCCATCAGTGGGACCTCAATACCGGGACAGGGGGCCTACAATGAGCAGTTCTTC
TRBD1 | TRBJ1-4 | - | TRBV28 | 14 | CASNLGQVNEKLFF | TGTGCCAGCAACTTGGGACAGGTGAATGAAAAACTGTTTTTT
- | TRBJ2-2 | - | TRBV19 | 19 | CASSMPTSSGRGSTGELFF | TGTGCCAGTAGTATGCCCACTTCCTCGGGCAGGGGTAGTACCGGGGAGCTGTTTTTT
- | TRBJ1-1 | - | TRBV7-3 | 13 | CASSLYLNTEAFF | TGTGCCAGCAGCTTATATCTGAACACTGAAGCTTTCTTT
- | TRBJ2-7 | - | TRBV28 | 12 | CASRGTGGEQYF | TGTGCCAGCAGGGGGACTGGCGGAGAGCAGTACTTC
TRBD2 | TRBJ2-1 | - | TRBV29-1 | 15 | CRAGVLAGGYNEQFF | TGCAGAGCTGGGGTACTAGCGGGGGGGTACAATGAGCAGTTCTTC
TRBD1 | TRBJ1-1 | - | TRBV27 | 15 | CASSWNRGLKDEAFF | TGTGCCAGCAGTTGGAACAGGGGGCTTAAGGATGAAGCTTTCTTT
- | TRBJ1-1 | - | TRBV21-1 | 15 | CASYIYNRVGTEAFF | TGTGCCAGCTATATATATAACAGGGTTGGAACTGAAGCTTTCTTT
TRBD1 | TRBJ2-3 | once | TRBV9 | 14 | CASSKRQGANTQYF | TGTGCCAGCAGCAAGAGACAGGGGGCAAATACGCAGTATTTT
TRBD2 | TRBJ2-7 | - | TRBV10-3 | 12 | CAISESGVTWDF | TGTGCCATCAGTGAAAGCGGGGTGACATGGGACTTC
- | TRBJ2-3 | few | TRBV6-5 | 13 | CASGGGTTDTQYF | TGTGCCAGCGGGGGGGGCACCACAGATACGCAGTATTTT
TRBD1 | TRBJ1-5 | once | TRBV30 | 15 | CAWSRGGQSNQPQHF | TGTGCCTGGAGTCGGGGGGGACAGAGCAATCAGCCCCAGCATTTT
- | TRBJ2-3 | - | TRBV4-3 | 13 | CASSQGQPDTQYF | TGCGCCAGCAGCCAAGGGCAACCAGATACGCAGTATTTT
- | TRBJ1-1 | once | TRBV12-3/TRBV12-4 | 13 | CASSLGQNTEAFF | TGTGCCAGCAGCCTGGGACAGAACACTGAAGCTTTCTTT